This TCR beta chain was captured in a study of blood T cells in healthy people across ages. CDR3 length: 14 residues. With 9 bases clipped from V and 2 bases from J, the junction kept 5 bases outside the gene matches. The germline CDR1 and CDR2 sequences are KGHDR and SFDVKD. It was with a sample-barcoded 5' primer and a J-beta primer mix that a second PCR of roughly 7 to 12 cycles was run. Each TCR beta cDNA got a 12-nucleotide random molecular identifier. No fewer than 3 million CDR3-containing paired-end reads came from each sample. One entry per CDR3 protein results from TCRdb running MiXCR on the 5' RACE reads. The sample consists of around 1,700,000 distinct CDR3 sequences, roughly 27% of them appearing once.

The chain has TRBV24-1 and TRBJ2-3; 9 bases are a match to TRBD1. The specimen was blood. The clonotype comes from a woman in her thirties in good health. CDR3 in DNA: TGTGCCACCGCAGGACAGGGGACCACAGATACGCAGTATTTT. Protein: CATAGQGTTDTQYF.